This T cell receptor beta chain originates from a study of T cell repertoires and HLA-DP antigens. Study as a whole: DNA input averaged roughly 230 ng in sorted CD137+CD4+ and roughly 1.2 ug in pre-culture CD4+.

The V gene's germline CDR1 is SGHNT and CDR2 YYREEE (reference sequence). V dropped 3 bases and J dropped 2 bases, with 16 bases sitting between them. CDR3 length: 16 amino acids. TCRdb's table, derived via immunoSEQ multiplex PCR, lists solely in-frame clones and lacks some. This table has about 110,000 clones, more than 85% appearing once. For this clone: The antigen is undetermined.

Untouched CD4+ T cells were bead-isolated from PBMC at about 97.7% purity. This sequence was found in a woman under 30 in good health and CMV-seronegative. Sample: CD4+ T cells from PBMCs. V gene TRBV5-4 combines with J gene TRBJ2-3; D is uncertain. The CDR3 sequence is CASSSDSGPNTDTQYF. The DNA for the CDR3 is TGTGCCAGCAGCTCCGACTCGGGCCCCAACACAGATACGCAGTATTTT.